This TCR beta chain derives from a study of shared clonotypes between healthy human individuals. General observations from the study: In a few donors, 4.5% to 5.5% of naive CD4 clonotypes appeared in common. The four-donor shared clonotypes exceeded non-shared clonotypes in generation probability, with non-shared ones scoring lower.

This CDR3 has 13 amino acids. CDR1 MRHNA and CDR2 SNTAGT come from the germline V gene. Trimming cost V 10 bases and J 2 bases; bases outside gene matches: 6. A remark on this clone: What it binds is unknown.

Sequenced by immunoSEQ multiplex PCR; TCRdb stores in-frame clones only, minus some. Among approximately 1.5 million clones listed, nearly 99% were seen once. Partitioning of CD4+ cells yielded a CD45RA+ naive subset and a CD45RA-negative memory subset. This TCR came from a man in his thirties or forties in good health. The chain uses TRBV6-4 and TRBJ2-7; 9 bases are a match to TRBD2. Input material: naive CD4+ T cells sorted from blood. Subset meaning: CD45RA+ positively selected. In nucleotides, the CDR3 is TGTGCCAACCGACTAGCGGACACCTACGAGCAGTACTTC. Protein sequence: CANRLADTYEQYF.